This T cell receptor beta chain was retrieved from a study of neurological immune-mediated disorders. There are 11 residues in the CDR3. Trimming shortened V by 7 bases and J by 3 bases, and 5 bases separated the two germline ends. The germline V gene encodes CDR1 SGHKS and CDR2 YYEKEE (reference sequence). A single count supports this clonotype. 5'RACE with 10-nucleotide random UMIs generated the cDNA. A single run covered 15-18 subjects with over 170 million TCR-beta sequences. TCRdb analysed the 5' RACE reads with MiXCR anew, one entry per CDR3 protein. The sample lists 50,000 or so distinct CDR3 sequences, about a quarter occurring once.

The chain employs TRBV5-5 and TRBJ2-1, with no clear D. This receptor was obtained from a woman aged 65 to 85 in good health. Sequenced sample: PBMCs. DNA of the CDR3: TGTGCCAGCCCGGACTACAATGAGCAGTTCTTC. As protein: CASPDYNEQFF.